The clone carrying this TCR beta chain was observed a few times. The antigen is unknown. Regarding donors, all were healthy bone marrow donors. Unrecorded immune exposures were likely, despite nominal health at sampling. This entry is derived from a study of cytomegalovirus exposure and HLA in healthy donors. Study summary: The Caucasian-associated ancestry cluster held 80% to 90% of under 450 genotyped donors.

The PCR made use of 60 Vbeta and 13 Jbeta primers. The data were produced by immunoSEQ multiplex PCR, yet TCRdb's version contains in-frame clones alone and is incomplete. The sample holds under 200,000 clones, 60% to 85% seen once. Study findings and constraints: In an earlier analysis, most TCR beta V segments were productive about 87% or about 30% of the time.

The CDR3 is 19 residues long. Sequenced material: PBMCs. J is TRBJ2-6 and V is TRBV21-1; the D call of TRBD2 is as the table states it, not checked on the DNA. TRBV21-1 is tagged as a pseudogene. This clonotype was obtained from a male donor in good health and CMV-seropositive. CDR3 DNA: TGTGCCAGCAGCAAAGGGACGGCTAGCGGGCCGTCAGGGGCCAACGTCCTGACTTTC. Translated: CASSKGTASGPSGANVLTF.